This is a list of T cell receptor beta chains from one sample in a study of T cells in tuberculosis. TCRdb's copy holds only in-frame clones and misses some; the assay was immunoSEQ multiplex PCR. The sample yields some 90,000 clones, about nine tenths seen once. Sample: CD1b-GMM tetramer-negative cells sorted from PBMCs. The source of these receptors is an adult woman with latent tuberculosis. The CDR3 runs from the conserved cysteine through the conserved F or W. The order of the fields is J gene, D gene, clone size, V gene, CDR3 DNA, CDR3 protein. D genes are given only for firm matches. Rows may omit the clone size; those that give it use once, few, many or a size class.

J: TRBJ2-2; D: .; size: .; V: TRBV5-1; DNA: TGCGCCAGCAGCTTGGCTTCGGGGGTGGCGAACACCGGGGAGCTGTTTTTT; CDR3: CASSLASGVANTGELFF
J: TRBJ2-7; D: .; size: .; V: TRBV11-3; DNA: TGTGCCAGCAGCTTAGGGTCAGGGGCCGAGCAGTACTTC; CDR3: CASSLGSGAEQYF
J: TRBJ2-2; D: .; size: once; V: TRBV15; DNA: TGTGCCACCAGCAACAGGAACACCGGGGAGCTGTTTTTT; CDR3: CATSNRNTGELFF
J: TRBJ2-1; D: TRBD1; size: .; V: TRBV29-1; DNA: TGCAGCGTTGATGGATACAGGGGAAAGGGGAATGAGCAGTTCTTC; CDR3: CSVDGYRGKGNEQFF
J: TRBJ1-1; D: .; size: .; V: TRBV25-1; DNA: TGTGCCAGCAGTGAATCTGCAGTAATGAACACTGAAGCTTTCTTT; CDR3: CASSESAVMNTEAFF
J: TRBJ2-1; D: TRBD2; size: .; V: TRBV11-2; DNA: TGTGCCAGCAGCTTATCCTTAGCGGGGGCCTACAATGAGCAGTTCTTC; CDR3: CASSLSLAGAYNEQFF
J: TRBJ2-7; D: .; size: .; V: TRBV10-3; DNA: TGTGCCATCAGTGCCCTAAGGGACTCCTCATTCTACGAGCAGTACTTC; CDR3: CAISALRDSSFYEQYF
J: TRBJ2-1; D: TRBD2; size: once; V: TRBV5-1; DNA: TGCGCCAGCGTTCGGAGCGGGGGCGGCTCCTACAATGAGCAGTTCTTC; CDR3: CASVRSGGGSYNEQFF
J: TRBJ2-7; D: .; size: .; V: TRBV6-1; DNA: TGTGCCAGCAGTACGGGTTCGATATACGAGCAGTACTTC; CDR3: CASSTGSIYEQYF
J: TRBJ1-4; D: .; size: .; V: TRBV15; DNA: TGTGCCACCAGCGGGGCGCCGGGCAAATGGGTGGATGAAAAACTGTTTTTT; CDR3: CATSGAPGKWVDEKLFF
J: TRBJ2-3; D: .; size: .; V: TRBV7-8; DNA: TGTGCCAGCAGCTTCATAGAACTTTACACAGATACGCAGTATTTT; CDR3: CASSFIELYTDTQYF
J: TRBJ2-1; D: .; size: .; V: TRBV4-1; DNA: TGCGCCAGCAGCCAAGTTGGGGGGGCTACTTACAATGAGCAGTTCTTC; CDR3: CASSQVGGATYNEQFF
J: TRBJ2-7; D: .; size: few; V: TRBV10-3; DNA: TGTGCCATCAGTGGTCGGGGGGACACCACCTACGAGCAGTACTTC; CDR3: CAISGRGDTTYEQYF
J: TRBJ2-7; D: .; size: .; V: TRBV7-9; DNA: TGTGCCAGCAGCCTAGGGCCGGGACACGTAACCTACGAGCAGTACTTC; CDR3: CASSLGPGHVTYEQYF
J: TRBJ2-5; D: .; size: .; V: TRBV2; DNA: TGTGCCAGTGGACTCCTCCGAGAGACCCAGTACTTC; CDR3: CASGLLRETQYF
J: TRBJ1-4; D: TRBD1; size: .; V: TRBV9; DNA: TGTGCCAGCAGCGCGATGACAGGGCCCTATGAAAAACTGTTTTTT; CDR3: CASSAMTGPYEKLFF
J: TRBJ2-3; D: .; size: .; V: TRBV4-2; DNA: TGTGCCAGCAGCCAAGATGGGAGCGGCACAGATACGCAGTATTTT; CDR3: CASSQDGSGTDTQYF
J: TRBJ2-7; D: .; size: once; V: TRBV30; DNA: TGTGCCTGGGGCTTTGTAGAGCAGTACTTC; CDR3: CAWGFVEQYF
J: TRBJ2-1; D: TRBD2; size: .; V: TRBV5-1; DNA: TGCGCCAGCAGCTTAGCGGGGGGGGAATCTGAGCAGTTCTTC; CDR3: CASSLAGGESEQFF
J: TRBJ2-3; D: .; size: .; V: TRBV4-3; DNA: TGCGCCAGCAGCCAAGACCTAGTAAGCACAGATACGCAGTATTTT; CDR3: CASSQDLVSTDTQYF
J: TRBJ1-5; D: .; size: .; V: TRBV6-5; DNA: TGTGCCAGCAGTTCCATGACAGGTGGCTGGAATCAGCCCCAGCATTTT; CDR3: CASSSMTGGWNQPQHF
J: TRBJ1-1; D: TRBD1; size: .; V: TRBV5-1; DNA: TGCGCCAGCAGCTTGGGATCCAGGGGGCCTGCTTTCTTT; CDR3: CASSLGSRGPAFF
J: TRBJ2-7; D: .; size: .; V: TRBV5-1; DNA: TGCGCCAGCAGCTTAACAAACAGAATCTCCTACGAGCAGTACTTC; CDR3: CASSLTNRISYEQYF
J: TRBJ1-1; D: .; size: .; V: TRBV28; DNA: TGTGCCAGCAGGCCCACCAGGGGACAAATGAACACTGAAGCTTTCTTT; CDR3: CASRPTRGQMNTEAFF
J: TRBJ2-3; D: TRBD2; size: .; V: TRBV5-1; DNA: TGCGCCAGCAGCTTGATAAAGACTAGCGGGGGCACAGATACGCAGTATTTT; CDR3: CASSLIKTSGGTDTQYF
J: TRBJ2-1; D: TRBD2; size: .; V: TRBV27; DNA: TGTGCCAGCACCGTACTAGCGGGGGGCGATGAGCAGTTCTTC; CDR3: CASTVLAGGDEQFF
J: TRBJ2-1; D: .; size: .; V: TRBV29-1; DNA: TGCAGCTTTGGGCACAATGAGCAGTTCTTC; CDR3: CSFGHNEQFF
J: TRBJ2-3; D: TRBD1; size: .; V: TRBV11-2; DNA: TGTGCCAGCAGCTTTCGGACAGGGGTCACAGATACGCAGTATTTT; CDR3: CASSFRTGVTDTQYF
J: TRBJ2-1; D: TRBD2; size: .; V: TRBV27; DNA: TGTGGAAGCGCGGGGGGGCTTGGGTATGAGCAGTTCTTC; CDR3: CGSAGGLGYEQFF
J: TRBJ1-1; D: TRBD1; size: .; V: TRBV7-9; DNA: TGTGCCAGCAGCTCCCCCCAGACAGGGCTGAACACTGAAGCTTTCTTT; CDR3: CASSSPQTGLNTEAFF
J: TRBJ1-1; D: .; size: .; V: TRBV27; DNA: TGTGCCAGCGGGGCTCAGAACACTGAAGCTTTCTTT; CDR3: CASGAQNTEAFF
J: TRBJ1-1; D: TRBD1; size: .; V: TRBV18; DNA: TGTGCCAGCTCACAAGGAGGGGGCGCTTTGAACACTGAAGCTTTCTTT; CDR3: CASSQGGGALNTEAFF
J: TRBJ2-7; D: TRBD1; size: once; V: TRBV7-9; DNA: TGTGCCAGCAGCGACACAGGGGACCTTCGCTCCTACGAGCAGTACTTC; CDR3: CASSDTGDLRSYEQYF
J: TRBJ2-3; D: TRBD1; size: .; V: TRBV7-2; DNA: TGTGCCAGCAGCTTATTTGGGACAGGGCATCCAGATACGCAGTATTTT; CDR3: CASSLFGTGHPDTQYF
J: TRBJ1-5; D: .; size: .; V: TRBV2; DNA: TGTGCCAGCCATCGCAGTAACAATCAGCCCCAGCATTTT; CDR3: CASHRSNNQPQHF
J: TRBJ2-1; D: TRBD2; size: .; V: TRBV16; DNA: TGTGCCAGCAGCCGCCTGGCAGCGGGGGGTCCGGAGCAGTTCTTC; CDR3: CASSRLAAGGPEQFF